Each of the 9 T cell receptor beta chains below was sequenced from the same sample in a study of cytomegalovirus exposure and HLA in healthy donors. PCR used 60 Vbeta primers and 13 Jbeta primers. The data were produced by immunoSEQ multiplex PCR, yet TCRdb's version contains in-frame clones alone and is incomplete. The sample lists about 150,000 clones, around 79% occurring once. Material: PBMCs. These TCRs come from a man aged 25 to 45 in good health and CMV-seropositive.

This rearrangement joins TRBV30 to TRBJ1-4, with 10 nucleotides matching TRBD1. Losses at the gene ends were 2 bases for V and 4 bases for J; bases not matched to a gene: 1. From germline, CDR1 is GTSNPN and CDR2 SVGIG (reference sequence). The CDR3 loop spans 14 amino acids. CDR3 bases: TGTGCCTGGAGTCGGGACAGGGGTAATGAAAAACTGTTTTTT. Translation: CAWSRDRGNEKLFF.

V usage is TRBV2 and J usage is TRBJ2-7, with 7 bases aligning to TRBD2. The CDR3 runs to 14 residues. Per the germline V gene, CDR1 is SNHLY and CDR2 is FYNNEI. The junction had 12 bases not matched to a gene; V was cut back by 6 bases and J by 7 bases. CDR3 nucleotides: TGTGCCAGCAGACGCCTCGGGGTGGGGGGGGAGCAGTACTTC. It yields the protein CASRRLGVGGEQYF. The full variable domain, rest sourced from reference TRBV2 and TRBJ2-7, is EPEVTQTPSHQVTQMGQEVILRCVPISNHLYFYWYRQILGQKVEFLVSFYNNEISEKSEIFDDQFSVERPDGSNFTLKIRSTKLEDSAMYFCASRRLGVGGEQYFGPGTRLTVT.

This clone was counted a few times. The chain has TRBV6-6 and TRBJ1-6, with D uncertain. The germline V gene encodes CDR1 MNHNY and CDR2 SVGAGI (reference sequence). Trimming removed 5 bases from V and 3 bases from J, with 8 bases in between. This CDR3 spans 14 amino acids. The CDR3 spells CASSATNYNSPLHF. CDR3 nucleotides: TGTGCCAGCAGTGCGACAAACTATAATTCACCCCTCCACTTT.

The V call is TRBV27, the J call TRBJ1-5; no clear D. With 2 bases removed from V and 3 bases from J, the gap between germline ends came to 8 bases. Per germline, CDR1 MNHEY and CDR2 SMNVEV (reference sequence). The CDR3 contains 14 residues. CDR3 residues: CASSLMGTNQPQHF. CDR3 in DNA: TGTGCCAGCAGTTTAATGGGCACCAATCAGCCCCAGCATTTT.

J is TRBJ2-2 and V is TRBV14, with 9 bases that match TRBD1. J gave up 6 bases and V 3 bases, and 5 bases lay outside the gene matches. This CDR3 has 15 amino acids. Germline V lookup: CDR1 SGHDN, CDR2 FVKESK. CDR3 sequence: CASSQWTGEPGELFF. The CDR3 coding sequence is TGTGCCAGCAGCCAGTGGACAGGGGAACCCGGGGAGCTGTTTTTT.

In DNA form, the CDR3 reads TGTGCCAGCAGTGAAGGTAGCGGGAGGGCCTCCTCCTACAATGAGCAGTTCTTC. This codes for CASSEGSGRASSYNEQFF. V gene TRBV6-1 combines with J gene TRBJ2-1, with 11 bases fitting TRBD2. V shed 1 base, J shed 0 bases, and the junction held 5 bases outside the gene matches. Germline lookup yields CDR1 MNHNS and CDR2 SASEGT. CDR3 length: 18 amino acids.

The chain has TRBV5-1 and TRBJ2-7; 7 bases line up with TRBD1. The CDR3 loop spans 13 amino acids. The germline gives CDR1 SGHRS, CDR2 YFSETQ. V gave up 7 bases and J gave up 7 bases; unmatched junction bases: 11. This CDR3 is CASAYEGAKEQYF. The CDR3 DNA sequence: TGCGCCAGCGCCTATGAGGGGGCGAAGGAGCAGTACTTC.

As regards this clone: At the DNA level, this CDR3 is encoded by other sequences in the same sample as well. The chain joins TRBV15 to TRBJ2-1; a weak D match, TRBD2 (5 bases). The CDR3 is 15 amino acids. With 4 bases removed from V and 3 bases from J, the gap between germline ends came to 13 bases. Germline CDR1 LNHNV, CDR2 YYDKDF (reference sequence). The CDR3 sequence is CATSMGSLLYNEQFF. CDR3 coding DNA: TGTGCCACCAGCATGGGGAGCCTACTCTACAATGAGCAGTTCTTC.

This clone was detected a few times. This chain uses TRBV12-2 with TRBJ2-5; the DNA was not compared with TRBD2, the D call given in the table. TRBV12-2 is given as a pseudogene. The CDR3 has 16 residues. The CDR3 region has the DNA TGTGCAAGTCGCCAACCACTAGCGGGAGAAAGAGAGACCCAGTACTTC. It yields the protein CASRQPLAGERETQYF.